Below, 14 T cell receptor beta chains from the same sample are listed, as sequenced in a study of cytomegalovirus exposure and HLA in healthy donors. In the PCR, 60 Vbeta and 13 Jbeta primers were used. Repertoires were generated with immunoSEQ multiplex PCR, while TCRdb's copy carries only in-frame clones and drops some. The sample has under 150,000 clones, 70% to 80% seen once. Sequencing input: PBMCs. Receptors originate from a human donor in good health.

This clone was recorded only once. The chain has TRBV5-6 and TRBJ2-7, with 9 bases identical to TRBD1. Trimming cost V 6 bases and J 2 bases; bases outside gene matches: 9. The length of the CDR3 is 15 residues. CDR1 is SGHDT, CDR2 YYEEEE, per germline. Here the CDR3 DNA reads TGTGCCAGCAAGCTACAGGGACAGGGTGCCTACGAGCAGTACTTC. Encoded protein: CASKLQGQGAYEQYF.

This clone came up a few times. The chain uses TRBV6-5 and TRBJ2-1; 8 positions match TRBD1. The V gene end was trimmed by 10 bases and the J gene end by 6 bases; junction bases not matched to a gene: 5. CDR1 is MNHEY, CDR2 SVGAGI, per germline. There are 12 residues in the CDR3. The CDR3 is CATRQGPNEQFF. The CDR3 coding sequence is TGTGCCACCCGACAGGGGCCCAATGAGCAGTTCTTC.

V is TRBV30 and J is TRBJ1-2; 9 nucleotides agree with TRBD1. This CDR3 contains 12 residues. Germline V gene data show CDR1 as GTSNPN and CDR2 as SVGIG (reference sequence). CDR3 nucleotides: TGTGCTTTAAAGGGACAGGGCTATGGCTACACCTTC. Protein sequence: CALKGQGYGYTF.

This clone has just a few counts. The rearrangement links TRBV7-9 to TRBJ2-7, with D tentatively TRBD1 (6 bases). The germline V gene encodes CDR1 SEHNR and CDR2 FQNEAQ (reference sequence). The CDR3 loop spans 14 amino acids. Trimming removed 5 bases at V and 3 bases at J, with 14 bases between. The DNA of the CDR3 is TGTGCCAGCAGCCAGACAGGAACCTACTACGAGCAGTACTTC. Translation gives CASSQTGTYYEQYF.

This clone was found a few times. The gene calls are TRBV28 and TRBJ2-2; no definite D call. Looked up from germline, CDR1 is MDHEN and CDR2 is SYDVKM. The CDR3 is 16 residues long. V was clipped by 4 bases and J by 0 bases, with 12 bases between them. The CDR3 DNA is TGTGCCAGCAGTTCCACTCAACTCGCGAACACCGGGGAGCTGTTTTTT. Translation gives CASSSTQLANTGELFF.

The CDR3 here is CASGGQGMDTQYF. CDR3 in DNA: TGTGCCAGCGGGGGACAGGGGATGGATACGCAGTATTTT. The genes are TRBV28 and TRBJ2-3; 10 bases are shared with TRBD1. This CDR3 comprises 13 residues. The V gene's germline CDR1 is MDHEN and CDR2 SYDVKM. J gave up 6 bases and V 8 bases, and 5 bases lay outside the gene matches.

There are a few counts of this clone. J is TRBJ2-3 and V is TRBV30; 11 bases map to TRBD2. The V segment lost 1 base and the J segment 2 bases; nucleotides outside the gene matches: 2. Germline CDR1 and CDR2: GTSNPN and SVGIG (reference sequence). The CDR3 has 15 residues. The CDR3 loop reads CAWSGLAGYTDTQYF. The CDR3 nucleotides read TGTGCCTGGAGTGGACTAGCGGGGTACACAGATACGCAGTATTTT.

This clone was counted between two and nine times. This rearrangement joins TRBV19 to TRBJ2-1, with 9 bases that match TRBD2. V lost 0 bases, J lost 4 bases, and 7 bases stayed unmatched. The CDR3 runs to 17 residues. In germline, CDR1 is LNHDA, CDR2 SQIVND (reference sequence). CDR3 bases: TGTGCCAGTAGTATAGACGTGGTAGCGGGGGCTTACAATGAGCAGTTCTTC. Protein: CASSIDVVAGAYNEQFF.

This rearrangement joins TRBV21-1 to TRBJ1-5; the table's D call TRBD1 went unverified against the DNA. TRBV21-1 is a pseudogene segment. The CDR3 totals 11 residues. The CDR3 sequence is CVGQPNQPQHF. The CDR3 DNA reads TGTGTGGGACAGCCCAATCAGCCCCAGCATTTT.

The chain has TRBV6-5 and TRBJ2-1; possible D gene TRBD1, 7 bases. Germline values: CDR1 MNHEY, CDR2 SVGAGI. This CDR3 spans 14 amino acids. V was cut by 6 bases and J by 2 bases, with 11 bases left in between. Here the CDR3 DNA reads TGTGCCAGCAGCAGGGGGGCAACCTACAATGAGCAGTTCTTC. Translation gives CASSRGATYNEQFF.

This chain uses TRBV23-1 with TRBJ1-2; a possible D gene is TRBD1 (6 bases). TRBV23-1 is an ORF, with its function uncertain. V was shortened by 9 bases and J by 5 bases, with 25 bases between the two germline ends. The CDR3 length is 16 residues. CDR3 region: CARNYPRGGGSYGYTF. CDR3 in DNA: TGCGCCAGGAACTACCCGCGGGGAGGGGGTAGTTATGGCTACACCTTC.

The chain employs TRBV19 and TRBJ2-3; the D gene is possibly TRBD2 (5 bases). Per germline, CDR1 LNHDA and CDR2 SQIVND (reference sequence). V was pared by 10 bases and J by 3 bases, with 14 bases between. CDR3 length: 13 amino acids. This CDR3 reads CATRADGTDTQYF. The CDR3 DNA is TGTGCCACCCGAGCGGACGGGACAGATACGCAGTATTTT.

The chain couples TRBV6-5 to TRBJ1-5; 7 bases align to TRBD1. Germline lookup yields CDR1 MNHEY and CDR2 SVGAGI. V trimming: 4 bases; J trimming: 3 bases; junction bases outside the gene matches: 6. This CDR3 has 15 amino acids. CDR3 protein: CASSSRQGDNQPQHF. Written as DNA, the CDR3 is TGTGCCAGCAGTTCCCGACAGGGAGACAATCAGCCCCAGCATTTT.

The chain is built from TRBV7-6 and TRBJ1-2; D is unclear. Germline V gene lookup returns CDR1 SGHVS and CDR2 FNYEAQ. CDR3 length: 16 amino acids. Deletions cut 1 base from V and 3 bases from J, with 15 bases between. This CDR3 reads CASSLGTGARDYGYTF. For the CDR3, the DNA is TGTGCCAGCAGCTTAGGGACGGGAGCCCGGGACTATGGCTACACCTTC.